What follows are 31 T cell receptor beta chains derived from one specimen sequenced in a study of memory CD4+ T cells and cytomegalovirus serostatus. Single viable CD3+CD4+CD8-CD45RO+ cells were sorted as the memory CD4+ T cells. Data came from immunoSEQ multiplex PCR; TCRdb stores just in-frame clones and leaves some out. Counted here are some 50,000 clones, roughly 72% occurring once; the ten biggest clones make up less than 1.5%. The sample consisted of memory CD4+ T cells from blood. The receptors were sampled from an adult in good health and CMV-seropositive.

This CDR3 reads CASSFGQGSTDTQYF. The CDR3 nucleotides are TGTGCCAGCAGCTTCGGACAGGGAAGCACAGATACGCAGTATTTT. The V gene is TRBV11-3, the J gene TRBJ2-3; TRBD1 aligns across 8 bases. CDR3 length: 15 residues. From germline, CDR1 is SGHNT and CDR2 YENEEA. J gave up 0 bases and V 3 bases, and 2 bases lay outside the gene matches.

The chain joins TRBV6-6 to TRBJ1-1; the match to TRBD1 covers 9 bases. The CDR3 totals 15 residues. The ends lost 2 bases at V and 7 bases at J; junction bases unmatched: 8. Germline V gene sequence: CDR1 MNHNY, CDR2 SVGAGI (reference sequence). CDR3 region: CASSYTAQGAVEAFF. In DNA form, the CDR3 reads TGTGCCAGCAGTTACACGGCACAGGGGGCGGTTGAAGCTTTCTTT.

V usage is TRBV5-6 and J usage is TRBJ1-2; D not certain. Germline V gives CDR1 SGHDT, CDR2 YYEEEE. The CDR3 consists of 15 residues. Trimming took off 0 bases at V and 3 bases at J, with 12 bases between the two ends. The CDR3 region has the DNA TGTGCCAGCAGCTTGGGAACGCCCGGGGACTATGGCTACACCTTC. Translating gives CASSLGTPGDYGYTF.

This clone was found once. This chain connects TRBV1 to TRBJ2-1; the table's D gene call, TRBD2, was not cross checked with the DNA. TRBV1 corresponds to a pseudogene. This CDR3 spans 17 amino acids. As DNA, the CDR3 is TGCACCAGCAGCCGTGAGACTAGCCCTACTCCCTTCGATGAGCAGTTCTTC. Translation: CTSSRETSPTPFDEQFF.

This sequence joins TRBV5-1 and TRBJ2-5; tentative D call: TRBD2 (6 bases). The V gene's germline CDR1 is SGHRS and CDR2 YFSETQ. The CDR3 is 13 residues long. Trimming shortened V by 6 bases and J by 7 bases, and 16 bases separated the two germline ends. The CDR3 region has the DNA TGCGCCAGCACGGCCCAAACCGGGGGGACCCAGTACTTC. Translation: CASTAQTGGTQYF.

V is TRBV4-2 and J is TRBJ2-2; D is perhaps TRBD2 (7 bases). The CDR3 length is 16 residues. Per the germline V gene, CDR1 is LGHNA and CDR2 is YNFKEQ. Deletions cut 0 bases from V and 6 bases from J, with 14 bases between. The CDR3 spells CASSQEAAGAAGELFF. The CDR3, as DNA: TGTGCCAGCAGCCAAGAAGCGGCGGGGGCGGCCGGGGAGCTGTTTTTT.

This clone came up many times. The chain carries TRBV11-3 and TRBJ1-2; 8 bases map to TRBD1. With 4 bases clipped from V and 4 bases from J, the junction kept 2 bases outside the gene matches. The CDR3 has 13 residues. The V gene's germline CDR1 is SGHNT and CDR2 YENEEA. DNA for the CDR3: TGTGCCAGCAGCTCTACAGGGGGCTATGGCTACACCTTC. It translates to CASSSTGGYGYTF.

The J gene is TRBJ2-7, the V gene TRBV20-1; no clear D. The CDR3 spans 11 residues. The V end was cut by 3 bases, the J end by 6 bases, with 9 bases between. Per germline, CDR1 DFQATT and CDR2 SNEGSKA (reference sequence). The CDR3 protein is CSASLTGEQYF. The CDR3 DNA follows: TGCAGTGCTAGTTTAACGGGCGAGCAGTACTTC.

V usage is TRBV6-1 and J usage is TRBJ1-1, with 7 bases aligning to TRBD1. Germline V gene data show CDR1 as MNHNS and CDR2 as SASEGT. The CDR3 extends over 13 amino acids. V dropped 5 bases and J dropped 4; count of bases not matched to a gene: 4. The CDR3 sequence is CASSPDRSTEAFF. The DNA for the CDR3 is TGTGCCAGCAGTCCGGACAGGAGCACTGAAGCTTTCTTT.

The chain has TRBV21-1 and TRBJ1-6. TRBV21-1 is listed as a pseudogene. CDR3 length: 17 amino acids. The CDR3 loop is CASSTHLGGAYNSPLHF. The CDR3 nucleotides read TGTGCCAGCAGTACACACCTTGGGGGGGCCTATAATTCACCCCTCCACTTT.

This chain uses TRBV4-1 with TRBJ2-7, with TRBD2 matching over 7 bases. Germline values: CDR1 MGHRA, CDR2 YSYEKL. The CDR3 runs 15 residues. The J segment lost 5 bases and the V segment lost 4 bases, leaving 11 bases of the junction unmatched. CDR3 loop: CASSREAGRNNEQYF. The CDR3, as DNA: TGCGCCAGCAGCCGAGAAGCGGGACGGAATAACGAGCAGTACTTC.

A few counts support this clone. The V gene is TRBV10-3, the J gene TRBJ2-1, with 8 nucleotides matching TRBD1. The CDR3 runs to 13 residues. CDR1 ENHRY and CDR2 SYGVKD come from the germline V gene. Trimming cost V 7 bases and J 7 bases; bases outside gene matches: 6. In nucleotides, the CDR3 is TGTGCCATCAATCAGGGGGCTTCAAATGAGCAGTTCTTC. Its protein product is CAINQGASNEQFF.

V is TRBV7-8 and J is TRBJ2-2, with a tentative D call TRBD1 (6 bases). Trimming left V 3 bases short and J 5 bases short, with 10 bases between. CDR3 size: 14 residues. Germline CDR1 SGHVS, CDR2 FQNEAQ. The CDR3, as DNA: TGTGCCAGCAGCTTTCTGGGGGCAACCGGGGAGCTGTTTTTT. Protein product: CASSFLGATGELFF.

The V and J genes are TRBV5-1 and TRBJ2-7; no firm D call. CDR1 is SGHRS, CDR2 YFSETQ, per germline. Deletions cut 3 bases from V and 0 bases from J, with 1 base between. The length of the CDR3 is 11 residues. The CDR3 loop reads CASSSSYEQYF. CDR3 DNA: TGCGCCAGCAGCTCCTCCTACGAGCAGTACTTC.

Only one count was recorded for this clone. The chain carries TRBV9 and TRBJ2-5; D possibly corresponds to TRBD1 (6 bases). Trimming pared 0 bases from V and 7 bases from J, leaving 10 bases between. The CDR3 is 13 amino acids. Germline values: CDR1 SGDLS, CDR2 YYNGEE. DNA for the CDR3: TGTGCCAGCAGCGTAGGGACAGTCGGGACCCAGTACTTC. This gives the protein CASSVGTVGTQYF.

This clone was seen more than once but under ten times. The gene calls are TRBV9 and TRBJ1-6, with D possibly TRBD1 on 5 matching bases. V gave up 4 bases and J gave up 9 bases, with 11 bases separating them. Per germline, CDR1 SGDLS and CDR2 YYNGEE. CDR3 length equals 13 residues. The CDR3: CASSSGRSSPLHF. Here the CDR3 DNA reads TGTGCCAGCAGCTCGGGACGTAGTTCACCCCTCCACTTT.

The V gene is TRBV16, the J gene TRBJ1-1, with a possible D match to TRBD1 (5 bases). The CDR3 totals 14 residues. The germline CDR1 and CDR2 sequences are KGHSY and FQNENV. V was clipped by 4 bases and J by 3 bases, with 12 bases between them. The CDR3 region is CASSRGGRDTEAFF. CDR3 nucleotides: TGTGCCAGCAGCCGGGGGGGTAGGGACACTGAAGCTTTCTTT.

V gene TRBV7-2 combines with J gene TRBJ1-4; 8 bases fit TRBD1. Germline lookup yields CDR1 SGHTA and CDR2 FQGNSA. V lost 5 bases and J lost 8; bases outside the gene matches: 13. The CDR3 spans 16 residues. The CDR3 DNA reads as TGTGCCAGCAGCCCCCGGCCCGGGACAGGTGGAGAAAAACTGTTTTTT. It codes for CASSPRPGTGGEKLFF.

The chain uses TRBV6-4 and TRBJ2-1; 13 positions match TRBD2. This CDR3 has 15 amino acids. Germline CDR1 and CDR2: MRHNA and SNTAGT. The trim removed 5 bases at V and 9 bases at J, leaving 7 bases unmatched. CDR3 sequence: CASSKGLAGSSEQFF. The CDR3 coding sequence is TGTGCCAGCAGTAAGGGACTAGCGGGGTCCAGTGAGCAGTTCTTC.

The V call is TRBV5-5, the J call TRBJ2-5; no definite D call. Germline V CDR1 and CDR2: SGHKS, YYEKEE (reference sequence). V was trimmed by 0 bases and J by 4 bases, leaving 10 bases between them. The CDR3 contains 14 residues. CDR3 DNA sequence: TGTGCCAGCAGCTTGGAAGTTCAAGTAGAGACCCAGTACTTC. It is translated as CASSLEVQVETQYF.

In this sample, this clone is medium-sized (0.01 to 0.1%). The CDR3: CSADHQDTQYF. The CDR3 region has the DNA TGCAGTGCTGACCATCAGGATACGCAGTATTTT. The genes are TRBV20-1 and TRBJ2-3; D is unresolved. Between the trimmed V and J ends, which lost 5 bases and 6 bases, there was a span of 9 bases. Germline V gives CDR1 DFQATT, CDR2 SNEGSKA (reference sequence). The CDR3 length is 11 residues.

The CDR3: CASSPEQGAHEQYF. The CDR3, as DNA: TGTGCCAGCTCACCCGAACAGGGGGCCCACGAGCAGTACTTC. The chain recombines TRBV18 with TRBJ2-7, with TRBD1 identical over 9 bases. The ends lost 3 bases at V and 5 bases at J; junction bases unmatched: 5. CDR1 and CDR2 (germline): KGHSH, LQKENI. This CDR3 is 14 amino acids long.

The CDR3 sequence: CASSRYSGGIQETQYF. The CDR3 DNA reads as TGTGCCAGCAGCCGATATAGCGGGGGGATCCAAGAGACCCAGTACTTC. V usage is TRBV4-2 and J usage is TRBJ2-5; 10 bases are shared with TRBD2. V shed 4 bases and J 1 base; nucleotides not matched to a gene: 6. Looked up from germline, CDR1 is LGHNA and CDR2 is YNFKEQ. The CDR3 has 16 residues.

The chain carries TRBV6-6 and TRBJ1-4; D is possibly TRBD1 (6 bases). V gave up 6 bases and J gave up 10 bases, with 18 bases separating them. Per the germline V gene, CDR1 is MNHNY and CDR2 is SVGAGI (reference sequence). The CDR3 contains 14 residues. The chain's CDR3 is CASSPGAGDGKLFF. In DNA form, the CDR3 reads TGTGCCAGCAGCCCGGGGGCAGGGGATGGAAAACTGTTTTTT.

The chain combines TRBV18 with TRBJ2-2, with TRBD2 as a possible D gene (5 bases). V gave up 3 bases and J gave up 1 base, with 12 bases separating them. CDR3 length equals 16 residues. CDR1 is KGHSH, CDR2 LQKENI, per germline. DNA for the CDR3: TGTGCCAGCTCACCGGGTAGCGTTAAGAACACCGGGGAGCTGTTTTTT. Amino acids: CASSPGSVKNTGELFF.

The chain carries TRBV19 and TRBJ2-5; D might be TRBD1 (5 bases). There are 13 residues in the CDR3. The V and J ends lost 7 bases and 1 base respectively, with 10 bases between them. Germline lookup yields CDR1 LNHDA and CDR2 SQIVND (reference sequence). The CDR3 coding sequence is TGTGCCAGTAAGCAGACAGCCCAAGAGACCCAGTACTTC. Translating gives CASKQTAQETQYF.

The chain carries TRBV27 and TRBJ1-1; the D gene is possibly TRBD1 (6 bases). The CDR3 is 15 amino acids. Germline loops: CDR1 MNHEY, CDR2 SMNVEV (reference sequence). Trimming cost V 6 bases and J 6 bases, with 20 bases left between them. CDR3 sequence reads: CASRLSYTGYPEAFF. CDR3 in DNA: TGTGCCAGCAGGTTGAGTTATACAGGGTACCCTGAAGCTTTCTTT.

About this clone itself: The same CDR3 also results from other DNA sequences found in this sample. The chain recombines TRBV7-3 with TRBJ1-6; possible D gene TRBD1, 6 bases. Trimming cost V 3 bases and J 9 bases, with 12 bases left between them. The germline gives CDR1 SGHTA, CDR2 FQGTGA. The CDR3 is 14 residues long. The DNA of the CDR3 is TGTGCCAGCAGCTTCCAGGGGCAGGGTTCACCCCTCCACTTT. This sequence encodes CASSFQGQGSPLHF.

A few counts support this clone. The chain recombines TRBV7-2 with TRBJ2-3, with 7 bases lining up with TRBD1. The CDR3 extends over 14 amino acids. In germline, CDR1 is SGHTA, CDR2 FQGNSA. The V segment lost 3 bases and the J segment 2 bases; nucleotides outside the gene matches: 2. The CDR3 spells CASSLGQSTDTQYF. Here the CDR3 DNA reads TGTGCCAGCAGCTTGGGACAGTCCACAGATACGCAGTATTTT.

The chain has TRBV9 and TRBJ2-5; TRBD1 aligns across 12 bases. V lost 4 bases to trimming and J lost 5 bases; unmatched junction nucleotides: 6. The CDR3 is 15 residues long. The germline CDR1 and CDR2 sequences are SGDLS and YYNGEE. In DNA, the CDR3 is TGTGCCAGCAGCCTAGGGACAGGGGGCTTCGAGACCCAGTACTTC. Residues: CASSLGTGGFETQYF.

In DNA, the CDR3 is TGTGCCAGTAGTATAGCTCCGGGGTCAGAGACCCAGTACTTC. Translation: CASSIAPGSETQYF. The chain links TRBV19 to TRBJ2-5; TRBD2 is a possible D gene (5 bases). CDR1 and CDR2 (germline): LNHDA, SQIVND (reference sequence). V was clipped by 1 base and J by 4 bases, with 10 bases between them. This CDR3 region has 14 residues.